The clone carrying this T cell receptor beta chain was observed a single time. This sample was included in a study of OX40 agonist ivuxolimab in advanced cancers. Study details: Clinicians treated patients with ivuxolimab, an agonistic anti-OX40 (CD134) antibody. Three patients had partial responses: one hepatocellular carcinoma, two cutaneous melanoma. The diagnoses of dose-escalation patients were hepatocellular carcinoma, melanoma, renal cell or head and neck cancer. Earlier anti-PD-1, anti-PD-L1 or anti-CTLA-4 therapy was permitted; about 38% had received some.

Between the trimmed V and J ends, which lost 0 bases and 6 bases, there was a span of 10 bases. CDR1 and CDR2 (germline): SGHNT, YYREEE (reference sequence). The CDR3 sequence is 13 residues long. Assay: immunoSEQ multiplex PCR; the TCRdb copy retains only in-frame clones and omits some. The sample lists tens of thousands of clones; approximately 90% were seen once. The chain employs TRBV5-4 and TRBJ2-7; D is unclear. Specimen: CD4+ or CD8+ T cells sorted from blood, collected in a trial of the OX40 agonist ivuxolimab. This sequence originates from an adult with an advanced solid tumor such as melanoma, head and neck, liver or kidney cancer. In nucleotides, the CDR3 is TGTGCCAGCAGCTTGGGGGGTCTCGGCGAGCAGTACTTC. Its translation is CASSLGGLGEQYF.